Below, 13 T cell receptor beta chains from the same sample are listed, as sequenced in a study of CD8 T cells in Susac syndrome. RNA totalling 0.5 to 1 ug underwent reverse transcription with random hexamers. A single record per CDR3 protein comes from TCRdb applying MiXCR to the immunoSEQ multiplex PCR reads. In the table there are about 120,000 distinct CDR3 sequences, about 93% of which are singletons. The sample taken for sequencing was CD8+ T cells from PBMCs. The source of these receptors is a human donor with Susac syndrome.

The chain combines TRBV27 with TRBJ2-7; D may be TRBD1 (5 bases). The CDR3 contains 13 residues. Between the trimmed V and J ends, which lost 2 bases and 2 bases, there was a span of 7 bases. In germline, CDR1 is MNHEY, CDR2 SMNVEV (reference sequence). The CDR3 loop is CASSLGATYEQYF. The CDR3 DNA follows: TGTGCCAGCAGTTTAGGGGCAACCTACGAGCAGTACTTC.

J is TRBJ2-4 and V is TRBV6-5; no clear D gene. CDR1 and CDR2 (germline): MNHEY, SVGAGI. The CDR3 totals 14 residues. V dropped 0 bases and J dropped 0 bases, with 3 bases sitting between them. CDR3 sequence reads: CASSYSKAKNIQYF. In DNA, the CDR3 is TGTGCCAGCAGTTACTCGAAAGCCAAAAACATTCAGTACTTC.

V and J are TRBV6-5 and TRBJ2-2; D is uncertain. The CDR3 sequence is 14 residues long. V dropped 2 bases and J dropped 3 bases, with 7 bases sitting between them. CDR1 is MNHEY, CDR2 SVGAGI, per germline. The DNA of the CDR3 is TGTGCCAGCAGTTACGAGGTCTACACCGGGGAGCTGTTTTTT. It codes for CASSYEVYTGELFF.

The V gene is TRBV4-2, the J gene TRBJ2-7; 7 nucleotides match TRBD2. V gave up 6 bases and J gave up 2 bases; unmatched junction bases: 7. Germline-derived CDR1 and CDR2 are LGHNA and YNFKEQ. This CDR3 is 14 amino acids long. In DNA form, the CDR3 reads TGTGCCAGCAGGCCTAGGGAGGGGACCTACGAGCAGTACTTC. It is translated as CASRPREGTYEQYF.

The V call is TRBV7-6, the J call TRBJ2-2, with D possibly TRBD2 on 5 matching bases. This CDR3 is 13 amino acids long. The germline V gene encodes CDR1 SGHVS and CDR2 FNYEAQ. Trimming removed 8 bases at V and 4 bases at J, with 11 bases between. The CDR3: CASDLGSTGELFF. DNA of the CDR3: TGTGCCAGCGACCTGGGGAGCACCGGGGAGCTGTTTTTT.

The J gene is TRBJ1-1, the V gene TRBV29-1; D is possibly TRBD1 (5 bases). The CDR3 sequence is 12 residues long. The V gene lost 6 bases and the J gene lost 4 bases, with 12 bases spanning the gap. CDR1 and CDR2 from the germline V gene are SQVTM and ANQGSEA. CDR3 nucleotides: TGCAGCGTCGGGCGAAGGGGCACTGAAGCTTTCTTT. Encoded protein: CSVGRRGTEAFF.

The chain links TRBV29-1 to TRBJ2-5, with a weak D call TRBD2 (6 bases). The CDR3 has 15 residues. Trimming left V 0 bases short and J 5 bases short, with 16 bases between. Germline CDR1 SQVTM, CDR2 ANQGSEA. The CDR3 loop is CSVEDPDRGAETQYF. The CDR3 region has the DNA TGCAGCGTTGAAGATCCAGATCGCGGGGCGGAGACCCAGTACTTC.

The chain carries TRBV29-1 and TRBJ1-4; 10 bases align to TRBD1. The CDR3 has 16 amino acids. With V trimmed by 7 bases and J by 0 bases, 8 bases remained unmatched. Germline V gene lookup returns CDR1 SQVTM and CDR2 ANQGSEA. The CDR3 DNA reads as TGCAGCGCCCTAGCCGGGACAGGGGCAACTAATGAAAAACTGTTTTTT. Translated: CSALAGTGATNEKLFF.

This chain joins TRBV7-9 and TRBJ2-1; the D is unclear. V dropped 5 bases and J dropped 6 bases, with 11 bases sitting between them. This CDR3 region has 13 residues. The germline V gene encodes CDR1 SEHNR and CDR2 FQNEAQ (reference sequence). The CDR3 reads CASSRAWGNEQFF. The CDR3 coding sequence is TGTGCCAGCAGCCGGGCTTGGGGCAATGAGCAGTTCTTC.

V gene TRBV6-2 or TRBV6-3 combines with J gene TRBJ2-1, with D tentatively TRBD2 (6 bases). The CDR3 contains 13 residues. CDR1 MNHEY and CDR2 SVGEGT come from the germline V gene. V was trimmed by 3 bases and J by 3 bases, leaving 6 bases between them. The CDR3 sequence: CASSYSGYNEQFF. The DNA for the CDR3 is TGTGCCAGCAGTTATAGCGGCTACAATGAGCAGTTCTTC.

V gene TRBV5-1 combines with J gene TRBJ1-4; D remains ambiguous. This CDR3 is 13 amino acids long. The V and J ends lost 0 bases and 6 bases respectively, with 6 bases between them. Per germline, CDR1 SGHRS and CDR2 YFSETQ. The CDR3 DNA sequence: TGCGCCAGCAGCTTGGACATCGATGAAAAACTGTTTTTT. It specifies CASSLDIDEKLFF.

The chain carries TRBV7-9 and TRBJ2-3; the D call may be TRBD1 or TRBD2 (5 bases each). The CDR3 runs to 15 residues. V lost 4 bases to trimming and J lost 3 bases, with 14 bases between them. Germline V gene sequence: CDR1 SEHNR, CDR2 FQNEAQ (reference sequence). CDR3 in amino acids: CASSSRDVQTDTQYF. The CDR3 nucleotides read TGTGCCAGCAGCTCCCGGGACGTACAAACAGATACGCAGTATTTT.

The CDR3: CATSEAGFQETQYF. The CDR3, as DNA: TGTGCCACCAGTGAAGCCGGGTTCCAAGAGACCCAGTACTTC. This chain links TRBV24-1 with TRBJ2-5, with no clear D. The CDR3 covers 14 residues. V was trimmed by 4 bases and J by 1 base, leaving 9 bases between them. Germline assignment: CDR1 KGHDR and CDR2 SFDVKD.